The clone carrying this T cell receptor (beta chain) was counted between two and nine times. The antigen remains unidentified. TCR beta CDR3 sequences were amplified from RNA transcripts. TCR CDR3 underwent first-round RT-PCR with the HTBI primer set. Via MiXCR, TCRdb re-called the multiplex PCR reads, giving one row per CDR3 protein. The data show fewer than 450,000 distinct CDR3 sequences, roughly 13% seen once. This sample holds PBMCs from roughly 10 ml fresh peripheral blood. Germline lookup yields CDR1 WSHSY and CDR2 SAAADI. This CDR3 region has 15 residues. V gave up 6 bases and J gave up 0 bases; unmatched junction bases: 7. This record belongs to a study of T cells in Graves' hyperthyroidism and ophthalmopathy. Points from the study as a whole: Ophthalmopathy got predicted by the model a median roughly six months before its onset.

Specimen: blood. The chain combines TRBV10-2 with TRBJ1-1; 7 bases match TRBD1. The TCR was taken from a man aged 45-65 years with Graves' ophthalmopathy. In nucleotides, the CDR3 is TGCGCCAGCAGCCGACTGACAGGGATGAACACTGAAGCTTTCTTT. It is translated as CASSRLTGMNTEAFF.